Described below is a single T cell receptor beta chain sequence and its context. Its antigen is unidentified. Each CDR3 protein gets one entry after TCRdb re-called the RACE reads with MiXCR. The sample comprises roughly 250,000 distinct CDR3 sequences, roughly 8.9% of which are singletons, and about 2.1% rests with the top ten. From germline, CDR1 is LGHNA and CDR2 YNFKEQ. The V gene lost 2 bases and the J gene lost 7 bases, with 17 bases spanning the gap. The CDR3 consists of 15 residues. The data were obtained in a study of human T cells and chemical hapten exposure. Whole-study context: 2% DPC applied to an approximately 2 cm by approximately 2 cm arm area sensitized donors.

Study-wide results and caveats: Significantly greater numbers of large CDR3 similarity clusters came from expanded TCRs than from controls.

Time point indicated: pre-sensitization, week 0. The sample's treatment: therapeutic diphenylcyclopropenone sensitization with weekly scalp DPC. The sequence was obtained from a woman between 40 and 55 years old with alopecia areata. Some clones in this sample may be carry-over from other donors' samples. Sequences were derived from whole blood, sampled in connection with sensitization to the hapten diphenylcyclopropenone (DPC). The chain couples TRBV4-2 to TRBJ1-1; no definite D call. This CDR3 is CASSQFWTDHNEAFF. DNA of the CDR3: TGTGCCAGCAGCCAATTCTGGACGGACCATAATGAAGCTTTCTTT.